One and the same sample provided the 16 T cell receptor beta chains below, sequenced in a study of blood T cell repertoires in COVID-19. Assay used: immunoSEQ multiplex PCR; TCRdb lists only in-frame clones, some missing. The table shows 180,000 or so clones, with roughly 86% occurring only once. Sequencing input: peripheral blood. These receptors were collected from a man in his forties with active or convalescent COVID-19.

The chain is built from TRBV5-8 and TRBJ1-5; TRBD1 agrees at 9 bases. The CDR3 runs 15 residues. Germline V CDR1 and CDR2: SGHTS, YDEGEE. Germline trimming cut 3 bases from V and 6 bases from J; bases unmatched to any gene: 7. This CDR3 reads CASSWDREVGQPQHF. As DNA, the CDR3 is TGTGCCAGCAGCTGGGACAGGGAGGTGGGTCAGCCCCAGCATTTT. Complete variable domain (other parts from reference TRBV5-8 and TRBJ1-5): EAGVTQSPTHLIKTRGQQATLRCSPISGHTSVYWYQQALGLGLQFLLWYDEGEERNRGNFPPRFSGRQFPNYSSELNVNALELEDSALYLCASSWDREVGQPQHFGDGTRLSIL.

In DNA form, the CDR3 reads TGTGCCAGCAGCCTGGGACAGGGGAAAAGGAGCAATCAGCCCCAGCATTTT. Translating it yields CASSLGQGKRSNQPQHF. This sequence joins TRBV5-6 and TRBJ1-5; TRBD1 matches 10 bases. Germline CDR1 and CDR2: SGHDT and YYEEEE. J lost 1 base, V lost 4 bases, and 8 bases had no gene match. This CDR3 region has 17 residues.

V usage is TRBV19 and J usage is TRBJ2-7; 9 bases fit TRBD2. Germline CDR1 LNHDA, CDR2 SQIVND (reference sequence). The CDR3 consists of 17 residues. V shed 4 bases, J shed 3 bases, and the junction held 13 bases outside the gene matches. CDR3 nucleotide sequence: TGTGCCAGTAGTACCAAACCGTTCGGGACTAGCAGCTACGAGCAGTACTTC. The encoded protein is CASSTKPFGTSSYEQYF. The whole variable domain, filled in from reference TRBV19 and TRBJ2-7, reads DGGITQSPKYLFRKEGQNVTLSCEQNLNHDAMYWYRQDPGQGLRLIYYSQIVNDFQKGDIAEGYSVSREKKESFPLTVTSAQKNPTAFYLCASSTKPFGTSSYEQYFGPGTRLTVT.

V gene TRBV10-1 combines with J gene TRBJ1-5; a possible D gene is TRBD1 (5 bases). Trimming shortened V by 7 bases and J by 0 bases, and 16 bases separated the two germline ends. The CDR3 has 16 amino acids. Germline-derived CDR1 and CDR2 are WNHNN and SYGVQD (reference sequence). The CDR3 sequence: CASIIRGFPSNQPQHF. CDR3 in DNA: TGCGCCAGCATAATTAGGGGCTTCCCTAGCAATCAGCCCCAGCATTTT.

The chain joins TRBV2 to TRBJ1-3, with 9 positions matching TRBD1. The V gene's germline CDR1 is SNHLY and CDR2 FYNNEI. The J segment lost 0 bases and the V segment lost 5 bases, leaving 5 bases of the junction unmatched. The CDR3 has 16 residues. CDR3 nucleotide sequence: TGTGCCAGCAGTTGGGACAGGGCCCACTCTGGAAACACCATATATTTT. The encoded protein is CASSWDRAHSGNTIYF.

This clone was counted only a few times. V and J are TRBV7-9 and TRBJ2-1; TRBD2 matches 10 bases. Germline assignment: CDR1 SEHNR and CDR2 FQNEAQ (reference sequence). The CDR3 consists of 16 residues. The junction had 10 bases not matched to a gene; V was cut back by 4 bases and J by 7 bases. This CDR3 reads CASSYRRERGGNEQFF. CDR3 sequence (DNA): TGTGCCAGCAGCTACCGTAGGGAGCGGGGGGGTAATGAGCAGTTCTTC.

The chain has TRBV12-3 or TRBV12-4 and TRBJ1-2; D is uncertain. This CDR3 comprises 10 residues. Between the trimmed V and J ends, which lost 3 bases and 8 bases, there was a span of 4 bases. This CDR3 is CASSFEGYTF. The CDR3, as DNA: TGTGCCAGCAGTTTCGAGGGCTACACCTTC.

The chain has TRBV3-1 (or the pseudogene TRBV3-2) and TRBJ2-3, with TRBD2 matching over 7 bases. The CDR3 totals 15 residues. Germline CDR1 and CDR2: LGHDT and YNNKEL (reference sequence). The V and J ends lost 6 bases and 7 bases, in that order; junction bases with no gene match: 13. CDR3 sequence (DNA): TGTGCCAGCAGTCCAAGCGGGGAGAGGATGTATACGCAGTATTTT. Its protein product is CASSPSGERMYTQYF.

J is TRBJ2-7 and V is TRBV5-6; D might be TRBD1 (6 bases). The V and J ends lost 3 bases and 5 bases respectively, with 12 bases between them. The CDR3 extends over 13 amino acids. In germline, CDR1 is SGHDT, CDR2 YYEEEE. Here the CDR3 reads CASSSDQGNEQYF. The CDR3 DNA reads as TGTGCCAGCAGCTCGGATCAGGGGAACGAGCAGTACTTC.

In DNA form, the CDR3 reads TGTGCCTGGAGTGTAGCAGGGGCCTATGGCTACACCTTC. This sequence encodes CAWSVAGAYGYTF. This sequence joins TRBV30 and TRBJ1-2; TRBD1 might be the D (6 bases). This CDR3 contains 13 residues. Germline CDR1 and CDR2: GTSNPN and SVGIG (reference sequence). The V end was cut by 0 bases, the J end by 4 bases, with 9 bases between.

The gene calls are TRBV5-6 and TRBJ2-7, with 10 bases aligning to TRBD2. Germline V lookup: CDR1 SGHDT, CDR2 YYEEEE. The ends lost 3 bases at V and 1 base at J; junction bases unmatched: 4. This CDR3 is built from 15 residues. In DNA, the CDR3 is TGTGCCAGCAGCTCCACTAGCGGGGAATCCTACGAGCAGTACTTC. Translating gives CASSSTSGESYEQYF.

The chain uses TRBV7-9 and TRBJ1-4; no definite D call. The CDR3 loop spans 13 amino acids. Germline V gene lookup returns CDR1 SEHNR and CDR2 FQNEAQ (reference sequence). The germline V and J ends were trimmed by 0 bases and 5 bases, with 4 bases remaining between them. Written as DNA, the CDR3 is TGTGCCAGCAGCTTAGCGAGGAATGAAAAACTGTTTTTT. This translates into CASSLARNEKLFF.

This clone has just a few counts. The chain combines TRBV4-3 with TRBJ2-5, with 14 bases fitting TRBD2. CDR1 LGHNA and CDR2 YSLEER come from the germline V gene. The V and J ends lost 1 base and 2 bases, in that order; junction bases with no gene match: 0. This CDR3 region has 16 residues. DNA of the CDR3: TGCGCCAGCAGCCAAGGACTAGCGGGGGGGCAAGAGACCCAGTACTTC. It is translated as CASSQGLAGGQETQYF.

The chain employs TRBV18 and TRBJ1-1; 9 bases map to TRBD1. The CDR3 is made up of 17 amino acids. Trimming removed 3 bases from V and 1 base from J; junction bases left unmatched: 9. Germline CDR1 reads KGHSH; CDR2 reads LQKENI. CDR3 protein: CASSPRQGGDKNTEAFF. CDR3 sequence (DNA): TGTGCCAGCTCACCCAGACAGGGGGGGGATAAGAACACTGAAGCTTTCTTT.

This chain connects TRBV10-3 to TRBJ1-1, with a weak D call TRBD1 (6 bases). This CDR3 has 13 residues. From germline, CDR1 is ENHRY and CDR2 SYGVKD. V was clipped by 5 bases and J by 6 bases, with 13 bases between them. CDR3 residues: CAISLREGAEAFF. The CDR3 nucleotides are TGTGCCATCAGTCTGCGCGAGGGGGCTGAAGCTTTCTTT.

The chain is built from TRBV30 and TRBJ2-2; TRBD1 agrees at 7 bases. The J segment lost 3 bases and the V segment lost 8 bases, leaving 9 bases of the junction unmatched. CDR1 is GTSNPN, CDR2 SVGIG, per germline (reference sequence). The CDR3 runs to 14 residues. CDR3 sequence (DNA): TGTGCCGGGAAATACAGGGGCGACACCGGGGAGCTGTTTTTT. Its translation is CAGKYRGDTGELFF.